The rows below give T cell receptor beta chains drawn from one sample of a study of human T cells and chemical hapten exposure. TCRdb processed the RACE reads anew with MiXCR; each CDR3 protein has one entry. The sample has 190,000 or so distinct CDR3 sequences; 24% are singletons. This specimen was whole blood, taken in connection with sensitization to the hapten diphenylcyclopropenone (DPC). All receptors come from a woman aged 40 to 50 with alopecia areata. Some clones in this sample may be carry-over from other donors' samples. Both conserved end residues are part of each CDR3. Each record gives: D gene, J gene, V gene, clone size, CDR3 protein, CDR3 DNA. A D gene is named only where the DNA matches it firmly. Clone size is stated in some rows and not others, as once, few, many or a class when expanded.

>TRBD2|TRBJ2-7|TRBV4-3|NA
CASSQSSGSHYEQYF
TGCGCCAGCAGCCAGTCTAGCGGGTCCCACTACGAGCAGTACTTC
>TRBD1|TRBJ2-5|TRBV9|once
CASSVAGGTGQETQYF
TGTGCCAGCAGCGTAGCTGGGGGGACAGGGCAGGAGACCCAGTACTTC
>TRBD1|TRBJ1-2|TRBV20-1|NA
CSAPKQGAIYGYTF
TGCAGTGCCCCAAAACAGGGGGCGATCTATGGCTACACCTTC
>NA|TRBJ1-1|TRBV29-1|NA
CSVGRRPNTEAFF
TGCAGCGTTGGAAGACGGCCGAACACTGAAGCTTTCTTT
>NA|TRBJ1-1|TRBV15|NA
CATSRELQGQAFF
TGTGCCACCAGCAGAGAACTCCAGGGACAAGCTTTCTTT
>NA|TRBJ2-3|TRBV20-1|few
CGAAILSTDTQYF
TGCGGCGCGGCTATCCTAAGCACAGATACGCAGTATTTT
>NA|TRBJ1-1|TRBV7-9|few
CASSLGFGEAFF
TGTGCCAGCAGCTTAGGGTTTGGTGAAGCTTTCTTT
>NA|TRBJ2-7|TRBV28|few
CASRRGAAASYEQYF
TGTGCCAGCAGGAGGGGGGCGGCCGCTTCCTACGAGCAGTACTTC
>NA|TRBJ2-7|TRBV4-3|once
CASSQDLGGPGYEQYF
TGCGCCAGCAGCCAAGATCTGGGGGGTCCCGGCTACGAGCAGTACTTC
>NA|TRBJ2-4|TRBV12-3/TRBV12-4|NA
CASSVRDGNIQYF
TGTGCCAGCAGTGTCCGGGACGGAAACATTCAGTACTTC
>NA|TRBJ1-1|TRBV28|NA
CASREKGDAEAFF
TGTGCCAGCAGGGAAAAGGGGGACGCTGAAGCTTTCTTT
>TRBD2|TRBJ2-3|TRBV7-2|few
CASSPSGGPDTQYF
TGTGCCAGCAGCCCTAGCGGGGGCCCAGATACGCAGTATTTT
>NA|TRBJ2-7|TRBV4-1|many
CASTSRQAEREQYF
TGCGCCAGCACCTCGAGGCAGGCTGAGCGCGAGCAGTACTTC
>NA|TRBJ2-7|TRBV28|NA
CASSLGTFSYEQYF
TGTGCCAGCAGTCTAGGGACGTTCTCCTACGAGCAGTACTTC
>NA|TRBJ2-1|TRBV2|many
CASSEARLGYNEQFF
TGTGCCAGCAGTGAAGCCAGACTAGGTTACAATGAGCAGTTCTTC
>NA|TRBJ1-5|TRBV7-2|NA
CASSFGQGMAQPQHF
TGTGCCAGCAGCTTCGGCCAGGGGATGGCTCAGCCCCAGCATTTT
>NA|TRBJ1-1|TRBV6-6|NA
CASTAHDEAFF
TGTGCCAGCACCGCCCACGACGAAGCTTTCTTT
>NA|TRBJ2-3|TRBV5-1|NA
CASSLWALQNTDTQYF
TGCGCCAGCAGCTTGTGGGCCCTGCAGAACACAGATACGCAGTATTTT
>NA|TRBJ2-7|TRBV29-1|many
CSVDPRYEQYF
TGCAGCGTTGACCCCCGCTACGAGCAGTACTTC
>TRBD2|TRBJ2-1|TRBV28|many
CASSSLAGDHNEQFF
TGTGCCAGCAGTTCATTAGCGGGGGACCACAATGAGCAGTTCTTC
>TRBD1|TRBJ2-7|TRBV6-2/TRBV6-3|NA
CASSRGQGYSYEQYF
TGTGCCAGCAGTCGGGGACAGGGATACTCCTACGAGCAGTACTTC
>NA|TRBJ2-1|TRBV28|few
CASSLVARRYNEQFF
TGTGCCAGCAGTTTGGTCGCAAGACGTTACAATGAGCAGTTCTTC
>TRBD2|TRBJ2-2|TRBV6-4|NA
CASATSENWDTGELFF
TGTGCCAGCGCGACTAGCGAGAATTGGGACACCGGGGAGCTGTTTTTT
>NA|TRBJ1-5|TRBV6-1|NA
CASSASGTYDQPQHF
TGTGCCAGCAGTGCTAGTGGGACATACGATCAGCCCCAGCATTTT
>NA|TRBJ1-5|TRBV28|few
CASSLPSGGNQPQHF
TGTGCCAGCAGTTTGCCCTCAGGGGGCAATCAGCCCCAGCATTTT
>TRBD1|TRBJ1-1|TRBV5-4|NA
CASRRQGGRTEAFF
TGTGCCAGCAGGCGACAGGGAGGCCGAACTGAAGCTTTCTTT
>NA|TRBJ2-1|TRBV20-1|NA
CSARVPLGRLVGEQFF
TGCAGTGCTAGAGTCCCACTAGGCCGCCTGGTGGGTGAGCAGTTCTTC
>NA|TRBJ1-1|TRBV27|NA
CASSLGALDTEAFF
TGTGCCAGCAGTTTAGGGGCTCTGGACACTGAAGCTTTCTTT
>NA|TRBJ2-5|TRBV6-2/TRBV6-3|few
CASSDGNQETQYF
TGTGCCAGCAGTGACGGGAATCAAGAGACCCAGTACTTC
>NA|TRBJ2-5|TRBV12-3/TRBV12-4|NA
CASTQSETQYF
TGTGCCAGCACCCAATCGGAGACCCAGTACTTC
>NA|TRBJ2-1|TRBV20-1|NA
CSARSAFVSNEQFF
TGCAGTGCTAGGTCAGCGTTCGTAAGCAATGAGCAGTTCTTC
>NA|TRBJ1-1|TRBV29-1|NA
CSVDPGQGTEAFF
TGCAGCGTTGATCCAGGGCAGGGCACTGAAGCTTTCTTT
>TRBD2|TRBJ2-3|TRBV6-6|NA
CASRETSGRTDTQYF
TGTGCCAGCAGGGAGACTAGCGGGAGAACAGATACGCAGTATTTT
>NA|TRBJ2-3|TRBV29-1|few
CSVAKVGSTDTQYF
TGCAGCGTTGCTAAAGTGGGGTCCACAGATACGCAGTATTTT
>TRBD2|TRBJ2-5|TRBV5-1|NA
CASRETSSYKETQYF
TGCGCCAGCAGGGAGACTAGCAGCTACAAAGAGACCCAGTACTTC
>NA|TRBJ2-3|TRBV4-1|NA
CASSQVGGSADTQYF
TGCGCCAGCAGCCAAGTAGGAGGTAGTGCAGATACGCAGTATTTT
>TRBD2|TRBJ2-3|TRBV28|few
CASSSLAGTSTDTQYF
TGTGCCAGCAGTTCGCTAGCGGGAACTAGCACAGATACGCAGTATTTT
>TRBD1|TRBJ1-6|TRBV7-2|NA
CASSSGDRRRPLHF
TGTGCCAGCAGCTCGGGGGACAGAAGAAGACCCCTCCACTTT
>NA|TRBJ2-5|TRBV6-5|few
CASSFDFSQETQYF
TGTGCCAGCAGTTTCGACTTTTCCCAGGAGACCCAGTACTTC